The 10 T cell receptor beta chains reported below all come from one sample, sequenced in a study of blood T cell repertoires in COVID-19. Clones were sequenced by immunoSEQ multiplex PCR, and TCRdb holds only the in-frame ones, with some missing. The data contain roughly 56,000 clones, 89% of them singletons. The sequenced sample consisted of peripheral blood. The source of these receptors is an older woman with COVID-19, enrolled during active disease.

The J gene is TRBJ1-2, the V gene TRBV28; 9 nucleotides line up with TRBD1. The J segment lost 4 bases and the V segment lost 4 bases, leaving 10 bases of the junction unmatched. The CDR3 is 16 amino acids. Germline loops: CDR1 MDHEN, CDR2 SYDVKM. In nucleotides, the CDR3 is TGTGCCAGCAGTTCTCCGGGACAGGGACACGTCTATGGCTACACCTTC. Translation: CASSSPGQGHVYGYTF.

This clone appeared a single time. The chain is built from TRBV6-2 or TRBV6-3 and TRBJ1-4; no definite D call. Germline V gene data show CDR1 as MNHEY and CDR2 as SVGEGT. This CDR3 is built from 17 residues. The V and J ends lost 3 bases and 0 bases respectively, with 14 bases between them. In DNA, the CDR3 is TGTGCCAGCAGTTATCGAAAGAACGGTGCAACTAATGAAAAACTGTTTTTT. It codes for CASSYRKNGATNEKLFF.

The rearrangement uses TRBV7-9 and TRBJ2-7; D remains unclear. This CDR3 contains 12 residues. Germline assignment: CDR1 SEHNR and CDR2 FQNEAQ (reference sequence). With 5 bases removed from V and 0 bases from J, the gap between germline ends came to 5 bases. CDR3 DNA sequence: TGTGCCAGCAGCACCAGCTCCTACGAGCAGTACTTC. Its translation is CASSTSSYEQYF.

This chain links TRBV2 with TRBJ2-1; TRBD2 is a possible D gene (6 bases). The CDR3 loop spans 13 amino acids. With 1 base removed from V and 12 bases from J, the gap between germline ends came to 13 bases. CDR1 and CDR2 (germline): SNHLY, FYNNEI. The CDR3 reads CASSEDGPGGQFF. In DNA, the CDR3 is TGTGCCAGCAGTGAAGACGGCCCCGGGGGGCAGTTCTTC.

The chain recombines TRBV11-3 with TRBJ2-7; a weak D match, TRBD1 (6 bases). Germline V lookup: CDR1 SGHNT, CDR2 YENEEA. The CDR3 is 14 amino acids. V was cut by 3 bases and J by 4 bases, with 13 bases left in between. CDR3 in amino acids: CASSLNRVGYEQYF. CDR3 in DNA: TGTGCCAGCAGCTTGAACAGGGTGGGATACGAGCAGTACTTC.

The J gene is TRBJ2-7, the V gene TRBV27; 9 nucleotides line up with TRBD1. The CDR3 spans 13 residues. Germline V gives CDR1 MNHEY, CDR2 SMNVEV (reference sequence). V trimming: 6 bases; J trimming: 6 bases; junction bases outside the gene matches: 6. The CDR3 DNA reads TGTGCCAGCAGCCCGGGACAGGGCCTCGAGCAGTACTTC. As protein: CASSPGQGLEQYF.

The CDR3 protein is CASSMFQGHGYTF. CDR3 in DNA: TGTGCCAGTAGTATGTTTCAGGGCCATGGCTACACCTTC. The V call is TRBV19, the J call TRBJ1-2, with D perhaps TRBD1 (5 bases). Germline loops: CDR1 LNHDA, CDR2 SQIVND (reference sequence). The CDR3 length is 13 residues. Trimming stripped 3 bases from V and 6 bases from J, with 11 bases between.

CDR3 residues: CASSLGLAGTGELFF. Here the CDR3 DNA reads TGTGCCAGCAGCCTGGGACTAGCGGGGACCGGGGAGCTGTTTTTT. V and J are TRBV6-2 or TRBV6-3 and TRBJ2-2, with TRBD2 identical over 13 bases. Germline CDR1 and CDR2: MNHEY and SVGEGT. V was clipped by 6 bases and J by 5 bases; unmatched bases: 3. This CDR3 has 15 residues.

V and J are TRBV6-5 and TRBJ2-5; 12 bases line up with TRBD2. Germline V lookup: CDR1 MNHEY, CDR2 SVGAGI. J gave up 2 bases and V 2 bases, and 3 bases lay outside the gene matches. This CDR3 contains 16 residues. CDR3 coding DNA: TGTGCCAGCAGTTACACAACTAGCGGGGGGCAAGAGACCCAGTACTTC. Residues: CASSYTTSGGQETQYF.

The V and J genes are TRBV5-1 and TRBJ2-5; D perhaps matches TRBD2 (6 bases). Germline V CDR1 and CDR2: SGHRS, YFSETQ. The CDR3 runs to 15 residues. V was cut by 0 bases and J by 1 base, with 10 bases left in between. Here the CDR3 reads CASSLVVLAQETQYF. The CDR3 DNA follows: TGCGCCAGCAGCTTGGTAGTACTAGCCCAAGAGACCCAGTACTTC.